This T cell receptor beta chain was profiled in a study of cytomegalovirus exposure and HLA in healthy donors. There are 14 residues in the CDR3. The V and J ends lost 5 bases and 4 bases, in that order; junction bases with no gene match: 6. Germline lookup yields CDR1 SEHNR and CDR2 FQNEAQ (reference sequence). The PCR made use of 60 Vbeta and 13 Jbeta primers. Here immunoSEQ multiplex PCR was the method, and the copy in TCRdb shows in-frame clones only, minus some. Of 110,000 to 150,000 clones in the sample, 78% are singletons; the top ten hold under 3%. Concerning this clone itself: The antigen remains unidentified.

Overall study findings and caveats: In a later analysis, HLA-C alleles had the fewest associated TCRs, DRB1 alleles the most.

The chain employs TRBV7-9 and TRBJ2-3; 7 positions match TRBD2. Source material: PBMCs. The clonotype was recovered from a female donor in good health and CMV-seronegative. The CDR3 loop is CASSTDAGADTQYF. In DNA, the CDR3 is TGTGCCAGCAGCACCGACGCGGGGGCAGATACGCAGTATTTT.